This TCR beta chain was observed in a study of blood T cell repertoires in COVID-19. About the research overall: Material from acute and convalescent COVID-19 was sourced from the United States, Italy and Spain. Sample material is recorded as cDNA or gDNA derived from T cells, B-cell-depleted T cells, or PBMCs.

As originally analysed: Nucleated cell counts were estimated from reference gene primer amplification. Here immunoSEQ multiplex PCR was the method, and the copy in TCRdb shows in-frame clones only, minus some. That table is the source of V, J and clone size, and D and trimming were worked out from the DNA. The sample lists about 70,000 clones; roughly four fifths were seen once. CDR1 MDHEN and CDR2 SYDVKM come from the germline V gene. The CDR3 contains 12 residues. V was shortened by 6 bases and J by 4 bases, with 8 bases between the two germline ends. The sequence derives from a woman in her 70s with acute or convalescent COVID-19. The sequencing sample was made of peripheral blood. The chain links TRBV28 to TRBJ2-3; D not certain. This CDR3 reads CASSITADTQYF. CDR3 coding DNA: TGTGCCAGCAGCATAACGGCAGATACGCAGTATTTT.